Below, 14 T cell receptor beta chains from the same sample are listed, as sequenced in a study of response to subunit inactivated influenza vaccine (dated by TCRdb to 2017 to 2018). Receptor amplification or capture employed RT-PCR. TCRdb names Illumina HiSeq 2500 as the instrument used. Through fastp at Q25 and MiXCR, TCRdb rebuilt clones from the public reads, retaining in-frame beta chains. Each record represents a unique CDR3 protein, reported with the most common genes and DNA among its rows. In this sample the table shows some 800,000 distinct CDR3 sequences, approximately 21% of which occur a single time. Together, the top ten hold roughly a tenth of the sample. The sample consisted of PBMCs from blood, taken about 5 days after vaccination. The receptors were sampled from a man in his fifties or sixties who received an inactivated influenza vaccine. Donor details come from another sample of the same person, matched by shared clones.

This clonotype was seen more than once but under ten times. The chain is built from TRBV12-3 or TRBV12-4 and TRBJ2-3; D remains unclear. This CDR3 has 15 residues. Trimming removed 8 bases from V and 2 bases from J, with 17 bases in between. The CDR3 protein is CASGYRDPYTDTQYF. CDR3 bases: TGTGCCAGCGGCTACCGAGACCCCTACACAGATACGCAGTATTTT.

The chain carries TRBV24-1 and TRBJ2-1; 15 positions match TRBD2. The CDR3 consists of 16 residues. With V trimmed by 4 bases and J by 8 bases, 5 bases remained unmatched. Germline V gives CDR1 KGHDR, CDR2 SFDVKD. The CDR3 loop reads CATSEGLAGGRDEQFF. In DNA, the CDR3 is TGTGCCACCAGTGAAGGACTAGCGGGAGGGAGAGATGAGCAGTTCTTC.

The rearrangement links TRBV28 to TRBJ2-7; unclear D gene. The CDR3 consists of 11 residues. V was trimmed by 6 bases and J by 6 bases, leaving 9 bases between them. The germline V gene encodes CDR1 MDHEN and CDR2 SYDVKM. DNA of the CDR3: TGTGCCAGCAGGCGAAGTCGCGAGCAGTACTTC. It encodes CASRRSREQYF.

This clonotype was detected only a few times. V is TRBV4-3 and J is TRBJ2-7, with unresolved D. V lost 3 bases, J lost 0 bases, and 9 bases lay in between. Germline V lookup: CDR1 LGHNA, CDR2 YSLEER. This CDR3 is 14 amino acids long. CDR3 sequence: CASSQSWPSYEQYF. In DNA, the CDR3 is TGCGCCAGCAGCCAGTCTTGGCCCTCCTACGAGCAGTACTTC.

V gene TRBV7-2 combines with J gene TRBJ2-3; 8 positions agree with TRBD2. The germline V gene has CDR1 SGHTA and CDR2 FQGNSA. The CDR3 is 17 amino acids. V dropped 3 bases and J dropped 2; count of bases not matched to a gene: 10. CDR3 sequence reads: CASSLSFQRGTTDTQYF. The CDR3 bases are TGTGCCAGCAGCTTGTCTTTTCAGCGGGGGACCACAGATACGCAGTATTTT.

This clonotype appeared a few times. A much larger clone lies one base from this, so it may be a read error. This chain connects TRBV5-5 to TRBJ2-1, with 8 bases matching TRBD1. CDR3 length equals 15 residues. The J segment lost 0 bases and the V segment lost 3 bases, leaving 2 bases of the junction unmatched. Looked up from germline, CDR1 is SGHKS and CDR2 is YYEKEE (reference sequence). The CDR3 sequence is CASSSTGDSYNEQFF. The CDR3 region has the DNA TGTGCCAGCAGCTCGACAGGGGACTCCTACAATGAGCAGTTCTTC. The whole variable domain, remainder taken from reference TRBV5-5 and TRBJ2-1, is DAGVTQSPTHLIKTRGQQVTLRCSPISGHKSVSWYQQVLGQGPQFIFQYYEKEERGRGNFPDRFSARQFPNYSSELNVNALLLGDSALYLCASSSTGDSYNEQFFGPGTRLTVL.

This clonotype was detected only a few times. V gene TRBV6-2 or TRBV6-3 combines with J gene TRBJ1-5; a possible D gene is TRBD1 (5 bases). V shed 0 bases and J shed 6 bases, with 9 bases lying between them. This CDR3 region has 14 residues. The V gene's germline CDR1 is MNHEY and CDR2 SVGEGT. CDR3 protein: CASSYSRGFQPQHF. The CDR3 DNA sequence: TGTGCCAGCAGTTACTCGAGGGGATTTCAGCCCCAGCATTTT.

The V gene is TRBV4-1, the J gene TRBJ1-4, with TRBD1 identical over 7 bases. J gave up 13 bases and V 4 bases, and 12 bases lay outside the gene matches. The CDR3 sequence is 14 residues long. Germline lookup yields CDR1 MGHRA and CDR2 YSYEKL. CDR3 bases: TGCGCCAGCAGCCCGCTCGGACAGGATTGGCTACTGTTTTTT. Its protein is CASSPLGQDWLLFF.

This clonotype was seen only a few times. The chain has TRBV15 and TRBJ1-5; perhaps TRBD1 as D (5 bases). The length of the CDR3 is 15 residues. V gave up 3 bases and J gave up 0 bases, with 9 bases separating them. CDR1 LNHNV and CDR2 YYDKDF come from the germline V gene (reference sequence). In DNA, the CDR3 is TGTGCCACCAGCAGGAGGGGAAATAGCAATCAGCCCCAGCATTTT. It is translated as CATSRRGNSNQPQHF.

Ten or more counts support this clonotype. The germline gene is not matched at one end of the junction; a read error may be the cause. This chain links TRBV5-1 with TRBJ2-1, with 10 bases lining up with TRBD2. The CDR3 covers 15 residues. Germline CDR1 is SGHRS and CDR2 is YFSETQ. The CDR3 sequence is CASSLSGGVYNEQFF. CDR3 in DNA: TGTGCCAGCAGTTTGAGCGGGGGGGTTTACAATGAGCAGTTCTTC.

The chain is built from TRBV12-3 or TRBV12-4 and TRBJ1-4, with D uncertain. This CDR3 region has 12 residues. Trimming cost V 4 bases and J 12 bases, with 12 bases left between them. Here the CDR3 DNA reads TGTGCCAGCAGTTCTGGGTTAGCGGAACTGTTTTTT. It yields the protein CASSSGLAELFF.

This clonotype showed up just a few times. The rearrangement joins TRBV4-2 to TRBJ2-5; 8 bases are a match to TRBD1. Trimming at V came to 0 bases and at J to 5 bases, leaving 8 bases not matched to a gene. This CDR3 region has 16 residues. Germline-derived CDR1 and CDR2 are LGHNA and YNFKEQ. The CDR3 loop is CASSQDPQGAVETQYF. CDR3 nucleotide sequence: TGTGCCAGCAGCCAAGATCCCCAGGGGGCTGTGGAGACCCAGTACTTC.

This clonotype was observed a handful of times. This chain connects TRBV12-3 or TRBV12-4 to TRBJ2-7; no reliable D call. V was clipped by 3 bases and J by 7 bases, with 16 bases between them. The CDR3 extends over 14 amino acids. CDR3 amino acids: CASSLASAIKEQYF. DNA for the CDR3: TGTGCCAGCAGTTTGGCCAGCGCTATTAAAGAGCAGTACTTC.

The rearrangement uses TRBV20-1 and TRBJ1-2; TRBD1 is a possible D gene (6 bases). This CDR3 comprises 12 residues. The ends were cut back, 5 bases at V and 5 bases at J, with 12 bases in the middle. Germline V CDR1 and CDR2: DFQATT, SNEGSKA (reference sequence). The CDR3 loop is CSAGDTAYGYTF. For the CDR3, the DNA is TGCAGTGCTGGGGACACGGCATATGGCTACACCTTC.